Each of the 21 T cell receptor beta chains below was sequenced from the same sample in a study of CD8 T cells in Susac syndrome. A quantity of about 0.5 to 1 ug RNA underwent reverse transcription using random hexamers. TCRdb ran MiXCR on the immunoSEQ multiplex PCR reads and lists one entry per CDR3 protein. The table includes under 150,000 distinct CDR3 sequences, nearly 95% detected once. The specimen sequenced was CD8+ T cells from PBMCs. These receptors originate from a human donor in good health.

The genes are TRBV9 and TRBJ2-6, with 7 bases fitting TRBD1. Germline V gene data show CDR1 as SGDLS and CDR2 as YYNGEE. V was pared by 3 bases and J by 0 bases, with 6 bases of the junction left unmatched. The CDR3 covers 17 residues. The CDR3 is CASSDDRVDSGANVLTF. In DNA, the CDR3 is TGTGCCAGCAGCGATGACAGGGTGGACTCTGGGGCCAACGTCCTGACTTTC.

The chain recombines TRBV6-5 with TRBJ2-5; D possibly corresponds to TRBD1 (6 bases). Germline V lookup: CDR1 MNHEY, CDR2 SVGAGI. With 5 bases removed from V and 5 bases from J, the gap between germline ends came to 18 bases. CDR3 length: 15 amino acids. CDR3 sequence: CASSHLQGFDETQYF. In DNA, the CDR3 is TGTGCCAGCAGTCACCTACAGGGTTTCGACGAGACCCAGTACTTC.

The chain recombines TRBV28 with TRBJ2-4, with unresolved D. Trimming removed 6 bases from V and 0 bases from J, with 15 bases in between. This CDR3 has 16 amino acids. Per the germline V gene, CDR1 is MDHEN and CDR2 is SYDVKM. CDR3 sequence reads: CASSLDLGLAKNIQYF. Here the CDR3 DNA reads TGTGCCAGCAGCCTCGACTTGGGTCTAGCCAAAAACATTCAGTACTTC. Full variable domain (remainder filled in from reference TRBV28 and TRBJ2-4): DVKVTQSSRYLVKRTGEKVFLECVQDMDHENMFWYRQDPGLGLRLIYFSYDVKMKEKGDIPEGYSVSREKKERFSLILESASTNQTSMYLCASSLDLGLAKNIQYFGAGTRLSVL.

The chain is built from TRBV28 and TRBJ2-7, with 7 bases matching TRBD2. After removal of 1 base from V and 5 bases from J, the junction contained 5 bases not matched to a gene. CDR3 length: 14 amino acids. Germline loops: CDR1 MDHEN, CDR2 SYDVKM. The chain's CDR3 is CASSLFRLAHEQYF. The CDR3 nucleotides read TGTGCCAGCAGTTTATTCCGACTAGCCCACGAGCAGTACTTC. The full variable domain, with the rest looked up from reference TRBV28 and TRBJ2-7, is DVKVTQSSRYLVKRTGEKVFLECVQDMDHENMFWYRQDPGLGLRLIYFSYDVKMKEKGDIPEGYSVSREKKERFSLILESASTNQTSMYLCASSLFRLAHEQYFGPGTRLTVT.

The genes are TRBV28 and TRBJ2-7; D uncertain. The CDR3 is 15 amino acids. V lost 3 bases to trimming and J lost 3 bases, with 15 bases between them. The germline V gene encodes CDR1 MDHEN and CDR2 SYDVKM. The CDR3 DNA is TGTGCCAGCAGTTTTTCATCTGGAAACCACTACGAGCAGTACTTC. It yields the protein CASSFSSGNHYEQYF.

The V gene is TRBV15, the J gene TRBJ2-7; 8 bases map to TRBD1. There are 16 residues in the CDR3. The V gene's germline CDR1 is LNHNV and CDR2 YYDKDF (reference sequence). V gave up 5 bases and J gave up 6 bases; unmatched junction bases: 15. The CDR3 nucleotides read TGTGCCACCAGCGAGGGTTCTGGACAGGGTCTTTTCGAGCAGTACTTC. It is translated as CATSEGSGQGLFEQYF.

The V call is TRBV6-5, the J call TRBJ2-5; D is possibly TRBD1 (5 bases). This CDR3 contains 15 residues. Germline CDR1 reads MNHEY; CDR2 reads SVGAGI. V lost 2 bases, J lost 2 bases, and 12 bases lay in between. CDR3 residues: CASSYGPGWQETQYF. CDR3 nucleotides: TGTGCCAGCAGTTACGGTCCAGGGTGGCAAGAGACCCAGTACTTC.

The chain joins TRBV6-2 or TRBV6-3 to TRBJ2-2; tentatively, D is TRBD1 (6 bases). Germline V CDR1 and CDR2: MNHEY, SVGEGT. The CDR3 has 13 amino acids. Trimming left V 6 bases short and J 4 bases short, with 9 bases between. As DNA, the CDR3 is TGTGCCAGCAGCCAGGACAGCACCGGGGAGCTGTTTTTT. Translating it yields CASSQDSTGELFF.

The gene calls are TRBV27 and TRBJ1-1; D call uncertain. The length of the CDR3 is 11 residues. Germline CDR1 is MNHEY and CDR2 is SMNVEV (reference sequence). V lost 8 bases, J lost 5 bases, and 9 bases lay in between. This CDR3 is CASRVKTEAFF. CDR3 DNA: TGTGCCAGCCGGGTAAAGACTGAAGCTTTCTTT.

This chain links TRBV9 with TRBJ2-5; D remains unclear. From germline, CDR1 is SGDLS and CDR2 YYNGEE. The CDR3 loop spans 15 amino acids. Between the trimmed V and J ends, which lost 0 bases and 3 bases, there was a span of 12 bases. DNA for the CDR3: TGTGCCAGCAGCGTAGCTTGGAGTCCAGAAGAGACCCAGTACTTC. Encoded protein: CASSVAWSPEETQYF.

The V gene is TRBV30, the J gene TRBJ2-3, with 11 bases matching TRBD2. This CDR3 contains 15 residues. V lost 1 base, J lost 6 bases, and 6 bases stayed unmatched. Germline-derived CDR1 and CDR2 are GTSNPN and SVGIG (reference sequence). CDR3: CAWSETGLAVDTQYF. CDR3 DNA: TGTGCCTGGAGTGAAACGGGACTAGCGGTCGATACGCAGTATTTT.

The chain joins TRBV15 to TRBJ2-7; 9 bases match TRBD1. This CDR3 is built from 15 residues. CDR1 and CDR2 from the germline V gene are LNHNV and YYDKDF (reference sequence). V shed 5 bases, J shed 4 bases, and the junction held 9 bases outside the gene matches. CDR3 DNA sequence: TGTGCCACCAGCGCCGGCACAGGGGGCGTGTACGAGCAGTACTTC. Translation gives CATSAGTGGVYEQYF.

This rearrangement joins TRBV6-6 to TRBJ1-2; possibly TRBD1 for D (6 bases). Germline loops: CDR1 MNHNY, CDR2 SVGAGI (reference sequence). CDR3 size: 13 residues. The V gene lost 6 bases and the J gene lost 8 bases, with 16 bases spanning the gap. CDR3 protein: CASSPGGRGGYTF. For the CDR3, the DNA is TGTGCCAGCAGCCCCGGGGGCCGTGGGGGCTACACCTTC.

The V gene is TRBV12-3 or TRBV12-4, the J gene TRBJ2-1; D possibly corresponds to TRBD2 (6 bases). With 7 bases removed from V and 3 bases from J, the gap between germline ends came to 13 bases. The CDR3 totals 14 residues. CDR3 loop: CASIGGNDYNEQFF. CDR3 nucleotides: TGTGCCAGCATCGGGGGTAACGACTACAATGAGCAGTTCTTC.

The J gene is TRBJ2-1, the V gene TRBV29-1; tentatively, D is TRBD1 or TRBD2 (5 bases each). The germline CDR1 and CDR2 sequences are SQVTM and ANQGSEA. The CDR3 consists of 16 residues. V dropped 3 bases and J dropped 0 bases, with 15 bases sitting between them. CDR3 nucleotide sequence: TGCAGCGTTGAGGGGGTGGCGGACCTCTCCTACAATGAGCAGTTCTTC. Amino acids: CSVEGVADLSYNEQFF.

The chain carries TRBV14 and TRBJ2-7; maybe TRBD2 (5 bases). Per germline, CDR1 SGHDN and CDR2 FVKESK. Trimming stripped 4 bases from V and 5 bases from J, with 9 bases between. The CDR3 runs 12 residues. Written as DNA, the CDR3 is TGTGCCAGCAGCCGACGGGGAAACGAGCAGTACTTC. Encoded protein: CASSRRGNEQYF.

This rearrangement joins TRBV7-2 to TRBJ2-4; 12 nucleotides align to TRBD1. Germline V gene sequence: CDR1 SGHTA, CDR2 FQGNSA. Losses at the gene ends were 5 bases for V and 4 bases for J; bases not matched to a gene: 6. The CDR3 consists of 16 residues. CDR3 DNA sequence: TGTGCCAGCAGCCACCGGGACAGGGGGCATAAAAACATTCAGTACTTC. It is translated as CASSHRDRGHKNIQYF.

This chain connects TRBV21-1 to TRBJ2-7. TRBV21-1 is assigned pseudogene status. The CDR3 extends over 17 amino acids. CDR3 amino acids: CASSLPLVPGAHWEQYF. The CDR3 DNA follows: TGTGCCAGCAGCCTACCGCTTGTTCCAGGCGCTCACTGGGAGCAGTACTTC.

This chain uses TRBV19 with TRBJ2-6; unclear D gene. The V end lost 1 base, the J end lost 0 bases, and 7 bases lay between the germline ends. The CDR3 covers 16 residues. CDR1 and CDR2 from the germline V gene are LNHDA and SQIVND (reference sequence). The CDR3 spells CASSIGEYSGANVLTF. The CDR3 DNA follows: TGTGCCAGTAGTATAGGAGAGTACTCTGGGGCCAACGTCCTGACTTTC.

This chain connects TRBV28 to TRBJ1-2; D not certain. V gave up 4 bases and J gave up 3 bases, with 15 bases separating them. This CDR3 is 15 amino acids long. The germline V gene has CDR1 MDHEN and CDR2 SYDVKM. CDR3 region: CASSYRVDVHYGYTF. The CDR3 DNA reads TGTGCCAGCAGTTACCGGGTGGACGTTCACTATGGCTACACCTTC.

The chain is built from TRBV19 and TRBJ1-1; the D gene is possibly TRBD1 (5 bases). CDR3 length equals 12 residues. V gave up 3 bases and J gave up 4 bases, with 6 bases separating them. Per the germline V gene, CDR1 is LNHDA and CDR2 is SQIVND (reference sequence). CDR3 in amino acids: CASSIGTTEAFF. CDR3 coding DNA: TGTGCCAGTAGTATTGGGACCACTGAAGCTTTCTTT. Combining the CDR3 with reference TRBV19 and TRBJ1-1 gives the whole variable domain DGGITQSPKYLFRKEGQNVTLSCEQNLNHDAMYWYRQDPGQGLRLIYYSQIVNDFQKGDIAEGYSVSREKKESFPLTVTSAQKNPTAFYLCASSIGTTEAFFGQGTRLTVV.